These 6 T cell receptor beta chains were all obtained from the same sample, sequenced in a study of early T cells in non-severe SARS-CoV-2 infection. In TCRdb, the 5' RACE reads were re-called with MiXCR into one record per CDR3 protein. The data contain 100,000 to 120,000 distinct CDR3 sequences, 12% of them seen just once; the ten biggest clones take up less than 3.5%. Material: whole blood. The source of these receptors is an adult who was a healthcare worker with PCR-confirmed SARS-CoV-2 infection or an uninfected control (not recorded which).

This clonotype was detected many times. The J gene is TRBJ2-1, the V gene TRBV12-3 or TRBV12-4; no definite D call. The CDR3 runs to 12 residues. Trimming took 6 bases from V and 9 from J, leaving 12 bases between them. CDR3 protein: CASSLLSIEQFF. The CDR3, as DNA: TGTGCCAGCAGCCTGCTCAGTATTGAGCAGTTCTTC.

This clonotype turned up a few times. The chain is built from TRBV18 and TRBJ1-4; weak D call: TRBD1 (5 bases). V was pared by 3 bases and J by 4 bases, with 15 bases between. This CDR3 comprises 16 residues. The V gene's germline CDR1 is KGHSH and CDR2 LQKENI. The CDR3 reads CASSPERQGFNEKLFF. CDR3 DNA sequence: TGTGCCAGCTCACCGGAGAGGCAGGGATTTAATGAAAAACTGTTTTTT.

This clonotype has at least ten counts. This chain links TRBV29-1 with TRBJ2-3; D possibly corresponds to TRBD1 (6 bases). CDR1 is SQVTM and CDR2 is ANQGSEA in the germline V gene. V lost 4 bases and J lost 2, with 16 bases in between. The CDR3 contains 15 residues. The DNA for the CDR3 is TGCAGCGTTGGAATCACAGGGATTCCCACAGATACGCAGTATTTT. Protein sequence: CSVGITGIPTDTQYF.

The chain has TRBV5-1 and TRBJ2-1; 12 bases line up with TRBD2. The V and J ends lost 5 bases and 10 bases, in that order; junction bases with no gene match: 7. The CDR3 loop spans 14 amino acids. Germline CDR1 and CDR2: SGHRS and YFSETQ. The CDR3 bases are TGCGCCAGCAGACCGACTAGCGGGGGATGGGAGCAGTTCTTC. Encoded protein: CASRPTSGGWEQFF.

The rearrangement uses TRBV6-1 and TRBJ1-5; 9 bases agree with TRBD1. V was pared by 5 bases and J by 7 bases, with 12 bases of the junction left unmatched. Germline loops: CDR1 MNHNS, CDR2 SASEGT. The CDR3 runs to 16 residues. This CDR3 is CASSPRGQGSFQPQHF. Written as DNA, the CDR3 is TGTGCCAGCAGTCCCCGCGGACAGGGGAGTTTCCAGCCCCAGCATTTT.

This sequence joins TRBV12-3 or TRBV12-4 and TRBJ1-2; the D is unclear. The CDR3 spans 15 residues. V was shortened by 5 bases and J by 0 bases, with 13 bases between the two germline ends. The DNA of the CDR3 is TGTGCCAGCAGTCCCGACTCCTTAGCTAACTATGGCTACACCTTC. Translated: CASSPDSLANYGYTF.